Listed here are 5 T cell receptor beta chains from one sample, sequenced in a study of neurological immune-mediated disorders (dated by TCRdb to the late 2010s). Receptor libraries were prepared by 5' RACE. Instrument on record: Illumina HiSeq 2500. Using fastp at Q25 and MiXCR, TCRdb reprocessed the public reads and kept productive beta chains. One record per CDR3 amino acid sequence lists the most common genes and DNA. The sample has roughly 100,000 distinct CDR3 sequences on record, under 4.5% of them singletons. The ten largest clones represent 2.9% of the sample. The sequencing input was PBMCs. All receptors come from a woman in her fifties or sixties with multiple sclerosis.

The table lists this clonotype with a few counts. The chain recombines TRBV20-1 with TRBJ2-4; D tentatively reads TRBD1 or TRBD2 (6 bases each). V was cut by 1 base and J by 8 bases, with 18 bases left in between. Germline V gives CDR1 DFQATT, CDR2 SNEGSKA (reference sequence). This CDR3 contains 15 residues. The CDR3 coding sequence is TGCAGTGCTAGAGGGGGACACACGAAGCGGGACATTCAGTACTTC. Translated, it gives CSARGGHTKRDIQYF.

This chain joins TRBV19 and TRBJ1-5; 9 nucleotides line up with TRBD1. CDR1 is LNHDA and CDR2 is SQIVND in the germline V gene (reference sequence). CDR3 size: 17 residues. V dropped 7 bases and J dropped 2; count of bases not matched to a gene: 12. CDR3 in amino acids: CASTPDRGGAGNQPQHF. As DNA, the CDR3 is TGTGCCAGTACCCCGGACAGGGGCGGTGCGGGCAATCAGCCCCAGCATTTT.

This clonotype was seen only a few times. A read error may be the cause here, since a much bigger clone is one base away. The CDR3 bases are TGTGCCAGCTCACATGGGGGGCGATATTACAATGAGCAGTTCTTC. Its translation: CASSHGGRYYNEQFF. V gene TRBV12-3 or TRBV12-4 combines with J gene TRBJ2-1; D may correspond to TRBD1 or TRBD2 (6 bases each). CDR3 length: 15 residues. Trimming pared 8 bases from V and 4 bases from J, leaving 18 bases between.

This clonotype has a count of ten or more. The chain uses TRBV2 and TRBJ1-5; 9 bases are a match to TRBD1. In germline, CDR1 is SNHLY, CDR2 FYNNEI. The CDR3 totals 15 residues. V shed 4 bases, J shed 3 bases, and the junction held 4 bases outside the gene matches. Here the CDR3 DNA reads TGTGCCAGCAGTGCAGGACAGGGGAACAATCAGCCCCAGCATTTT. Encoded protein: CASSAGQGNNQPQHF.

This clonotype has at least ten counts. The chain recombines TRBV20-1 with TRBJ1-2; D perhaps matches TRBD1 (5 bases). V was cut by 6 bases and J by 5 bases, with 13 bases left in between. Germline V gives CDR1 DFQATT, CDR2 SNEGSKA (reference sequence). CDR3 size: 12 residues. CDR3 in amino acids: CSAEQADYGYTF. Written as DNA, the CDR3 is TGCAGTGCAGAACAGGCGGATTATGGCTACACCTTC.